This passage covers 10 T cell receptor beta chains from one sample sequenced in a study of T-cell memory formation after mild COVID-19. TCRdb re-analysed the 5' RACE reads in MiXCR, keeping a single row per CDR3 protein. The table lists a few hundred thousand distinct CDR3 sequences, over 15% of them singletons. Sequenced: PBMCs or a T cell subset sorted from them (not recorded which). These receptors were obtained from a man younger than 35 who had mild COVID-19 (a few samples of this study predate the infection). Cell type and time point are not known.

The V gene is TRBV12-3 or TRBV12-4, the J gene TRBJ2-2, with a tentative D call TRBD2 (6 bases). The CDR3 runs to 17 residues. V gave up 5 bases and J gave up 2 bases, with 18 bases separating them. CDR3 bases: TGTGCCAGCAGTCCTGTCGCCCCCGGGAGCAACACCGGGGAGCTGTTTTTT. It codes for CASSPVAPGSNTGELFF.

This clonotype was observed at least ten times. The gene calls are TRBV7-6 and TRBJ2-5, with D possibly matching TRBD2 (7 bases). The CDR3 loop spans 16 amino acids. CDR1 and CDR2 (germline): SGHVS, FNYEAQ. Between the trimmed V and J ends, which lost 2 bases and 3 bases, there was a span of 16 bases. In nucleotides, the CDR3 is TGTGCCAGCAGCTTAACGGGGGGCCGAGGGAAAGAGACCCAGTACTTC. Residues: CASSLTGGRGKETQYF.

This clonotype was detected only a few times. The chain uses TRBV4-1 and TRBJ1-4; TRBD1 aligns across 9 bases. This CDR3 is built from 15 residues. V gave up 2 bases and J gave up 8 bases; unmatched junction bases: 6. The germline V gene encodes CDR1 MGHRA and CDR2 YSYEKL. The CDR3 region has the DNA TGCGCCAGCAGCCAACTTACCGGGACAGGGGAAAAACTGTTTTTT. This sequence encodes CASSQLTGTGEKLFF.

This clonotype has ten or more counts. This chain uses TRBV29-1 with TRBJ2-5; 7 bases are a match to TRBD1. The CDR3 covers 14 residues. Losses at the gene ends were 2 bases for V and 5 bases for J; bases not matched to a gene: 8. Germline CDR1 is SQVTM and CDR2 is ANQGSEA. CDR3: CSVEFARGRETQYF. The CDR3, as DNA: TGCAGCGTTGAATTCGCGAGGGGGCGGGAGACCCAGTACTTC.

This chain uses TRBV5-1 with TRBJ2-1; 10 positions match TRBD1. Losses at the gene ends were 2 bases for V and 8 bases for J; bases not matched to a gene: 7. CDR1 and CDR2 from the germline V gene are SGHRS and YFSETQ. The length of the CDR3 is 15 residues. Here the CDR3 DNA reads TGCGCCAGCAGCTTAGGGACAGGGGAAGCTGATGAGCAGTTCTTC. Its protein product is CASSLGTGEADEQFF.

This clonotype occurred a few times. The chain is built from TRBV7-9 and TRBJ2-7; 10 bases line up with TRBD1. Germline CDR1 SEHNR, CDR2 FQNEAQ (reference sequence). The CDR3 extends over 18 amino acids. The trim removed 3 bases at V and 8 bases at J, leaving 19 bases unmatched. The CDR3 is CASSFGTGELRGQVQQYV. The CDR3 nucleotides read TGTGCCAGCAGCTTCGGGACAGGGGAGTTGCGGGGCCAAGTCCAGCAGTACGTC.

The chain uses TRBV18 and TRBJ2-4; perhaps D is TRBD1 or TRBD2 (5 bases each). Germline values: CDR1 KGHSH, CDR2 LQKENI. CDR3 size: 15 residues. With 4 bases removed from V and 2 bases from J, the gap between germline ends came to 12 bases. The CDR3: CASSRPGTTKNIQYF. CDR3 nucleotide sequence: TGTGCCAGCTCACGCCCAGGGACGACCAAAAACATTCAGTACTTC.

In its sample, this clonotype was seen a few times. The chain joins TRBV7-2 to TRBJ2-1; D uncertain. CDR1 and CDR2 (germline): SGHTA, FQGNSA. The CDR3 is made up of 16 amino acids. The V end was cut by 5 bases, the J end by 2 bases, with 16 bases between. CDR3 in DNA: TGTGCCAGCAGCGATTCCGGGCCCCAAACCTACAATGAGCAGTTCTTC. Encoded protein: CASSDSGPQTYNEQFF.

This clonotype was picked up a small number of times. J is TRBJ2-1 and V is TRBV29-1; D not resolved. The CDR3 is 13 amino acids. Germline CDR1 and CDR2: SQVTM and ANQGSEA. V lost 6 bases and J 0 bases, leaving 9 bases between the germline ends. CDR3 nucleotides: TGCAGCGTCGTCTCGAGCTCCTACAATGAGCAGTTCTTC. Residues: CSVVSSSYNEQFF.

V is TRBV4-3 and J is TRBJ2-3; D may be TRBD1 (5 bases). Trimming took off 4 bases at V and 2 bases at J, with 16 bases between the two ends. Germline V CDR1 and CDR2: LGHNA, YSLEER. This CDR3 contains 16 residues. The CDR3 DNA follows: TGCGCCAGCAGCCGGGAAGGGGTGGAGACCACAGATACGCAGTATTTT. Residues: CASSREGVETTDTQYF.